The clone carrying this T cell receptor (beta chain) was picked up many times. This CDR3 region has 13 residues. V shed 5 bases and J shed 4 bases, with 9 bases lying between them. Germline V gives CDR1 SGHTA, CDR2 FQGNSA. TCRdb reprocessed the reads with MiXCR, giving one entry per CDR3 protein. This table has roughly 200,000 distinct CDR3 sequences, 15% to 20% appearing once. This entry is derived from a study of T cell repertoires in cytomegalovirus infection. About the study: From public TCR beta signatures came an indication of both CMV infection and matching HLA type.

The material sequenced was CD8+ T cells from PBMCs. The genes are TRBV7-2 and TRBJ2-1; D is unresolved. The clonotype was recovered from a human donor in good health (CMV status not recorded). Some clones in this sample may be carry-over from other donors' samples. CDR3 sequence reads: CASSPLGYNEQFF. The CDR3 coding sequence is TGTGCCAGCAGCCCCCTGGGATACAATGAGCAGTTCTTC.